This T cell receptor (beta chain) was obtained from a study of blood T cell repertoires in COVID-19. A few counts support this clone. It was during active infection that Seattle patients were enrolled and then longitudinally followed. Some clones are missing from TCRdb's copy, which holds only in-frame ones; the method was immunoSEQ multiplex PCR. This sample has about 360,000 clones, with 75% to 90% found just once. Input material: peripheral blood. The receptor was isolated from a woman aged 60-70 years with COVID-19, enrolled during active disease.

The CDR3 coding sequence is TGCAGCGTTGCCGGGACAGGGGATGAAAAACTGTTTTTT. Protein: CSVAGTGDEKLFF. The genes are TRBV29-1 and TRBJ1-4; 10 nucleotides align to TRBD1. Germline CDR1 reads SQVTM; CDR2 reads ANQGSEA. This CDR3 is 13 amino acids long. V trimming: 4 bases; J trimming: 6 bases; junction bases outside the gene matches: 2.